The sequence of this TCR beta chain was determined in a study of early stage breast cancer tumors. Overall study: The ER+/PR+/HER2- tumors included about 8 ductal and a handful of lobular carcinomas. Study conclusions and caveats: Compared with adjacent normal breast, tumors showed about 2.5-fold denser, more clonal T cells. Tumor and normal breast were distinguished via blood comparison in about 90% of the 16 patients.

CDR3 size: 13 residues. Trimming took 5 bases from V and 6 from J, leaving 13 bases between them. Per germline, CDR1 MNHEY and CDR2 SVGAGI. Data came from immunoSEQ multiplex PCR; TCRdb stores just in-frame clones and leaves some out. The sample lists some 75,000 clones, approximately 79% occurring once. This clone has only a few counts. Its antigen is unknown. The chain couples TRBV6-5 to TRBJ1-2; D is uncertain. This clonotype originated in a person in their sixties with breast cancer. Sequences were obtained from blood. The CDR3 nucleotides read TGTGCCAGCAGTCAAACAAAAGCGGATGGCTACACCTTC. Translating gives CASSQTKADGYTF.